These T cell receptor beta chains were read from a single sample in a study of early T cells in non-severe SARS-CoV-2 infection. In TCRdb, the 5' RACE reads were re-called with MiXCR into one record per CDR3 protein. The table has 85,000 to 95,000 distinct CDR3 sequences, approximately 16% seen once. Sequenced here: whole blood, sampled at baseline. The receptors stem from an adult who was a healthcare worker with PCR-confirmed SARS-CoV-2 infection or an uninfected control (not recorded which). Both conserved end residues are part of each CDR3. The D gene is left open where the match is weak. Only part of the rows carry a size: once, few, many, or a class if the clone is expanded.

j_call	clone_size	v_call	d_call	cdr3_length	cdr3_nt	cdr3_aa
TRBJ2-6	NA	TRBV19	NA	14	TGTGCCAGTAGTGTCTCCTCTGGGGCCAACGTCCTGACTTTC	CASSVSSGANVLTF
TRBJ2-5	few	TRBV4-2	NA	13	TGTGCCAGCAGCCAGGGGAGAGTGGAGACCCAGTACTTC	CASSQGRVETQYF
TRBJ1-6	NA	TRBV5-1	NA	13	TGCGCCAGCAGCACCCTGGGGGATTCACCCCTCCACTTT	CASSTLGDSPLHF
TRBJ2-1	few	TRBV7-9	NA	14	TGTGCCAGCAGCTTAGGAGTATCCTACAATGAGCAGTTCTTC	CASSLGVSYNEQFF
TRBJ2-2	NA	TRBV4-2	TRBD2	18	TGTGCCAGCAGTCCGCCCTTTGCGGGAGGGCCGTATACCGGGGAGCTGTTTTTT	CASSPPFAGGPYTGELFF
TRBJ2-7	NA	TRBV11-2	TRBD2	15	TGTGCCAGCAGAAAACCGGGACTAGCCCACTACGAGCAGTACTTC	CASRKPGLAHYEQYF
TRBJ1-4	few	TRBV12-3/TRBV12-4	NA	14	TGTGCCAGCGGCGACGTATCCCTTAATGAAAAACTGTTTTTT	CASGDVSLNEKLFF
TRBJ2-5	NA	TRBV12-3/TRBV12-4	TRBD2	15	TGTGCCAGCAGCCGGGGGACTAGTTGGGAAGAGACCCAGTACTTC	CASSRGTSWEETQYF
TRBJ2-1	many	TRBV5-1	NA	12	TGCGCCAGCAGCCTGAATGACAATGAGCAGTTCTTC	CASSLNDNEQFF
TRBJ2-7	once	TRBV19	TRBD2	20	TGTGCCAGTAGCAGGAGTAACCAACTAGCGGGAGGGCCTAGGTTCGGCGAGCAGTACTTC	CASSRSNQLAGGPRFGEQYF
TRBJ2-3	NA	TRBV4-1	TRBD2	16	TGCGCCAGCAGCCCCGGGACTAGCGGGAGCTTCGATACGCAGTATTTT	CASSPGTSGSFDTQYF
TRBJ1-1	NA	TRBV20-1	NA	14	TGCAGTGCCTGCCGACAGGAGGTAAACACTGAAGCTTTCTTT	CSACRQEVNTEAFF
TRBJ2-3	many	TRBV7-2	NA	14	TGTGCCAGCAGCTTAGTTGTTTCGGCAGATACGCAGTATTTT	CASSLVVSADTQYF